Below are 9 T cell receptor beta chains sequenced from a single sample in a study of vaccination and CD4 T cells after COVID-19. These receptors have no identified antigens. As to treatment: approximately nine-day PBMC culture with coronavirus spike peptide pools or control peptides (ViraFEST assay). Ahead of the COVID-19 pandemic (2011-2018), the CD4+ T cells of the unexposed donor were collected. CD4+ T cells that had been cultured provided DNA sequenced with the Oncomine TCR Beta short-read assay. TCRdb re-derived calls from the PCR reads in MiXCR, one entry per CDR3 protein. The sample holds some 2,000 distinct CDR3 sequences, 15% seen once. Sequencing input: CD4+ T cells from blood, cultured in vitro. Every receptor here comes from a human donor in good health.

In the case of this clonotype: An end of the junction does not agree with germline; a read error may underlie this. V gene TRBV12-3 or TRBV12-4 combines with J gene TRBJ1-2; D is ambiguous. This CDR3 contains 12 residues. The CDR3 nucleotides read TGTGCCAGTTCGACCAGTAACTATGGCTACGCCTTC. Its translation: CASSTSNYGYAF.

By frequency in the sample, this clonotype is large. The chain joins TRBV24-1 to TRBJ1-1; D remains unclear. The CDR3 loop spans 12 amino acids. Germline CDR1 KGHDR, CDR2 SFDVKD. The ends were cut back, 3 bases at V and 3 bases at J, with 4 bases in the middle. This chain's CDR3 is CATSDGDTEAFF. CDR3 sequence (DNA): TGTGCCACCAGTGATGGAGACACTGAAGCTTTCTTT.

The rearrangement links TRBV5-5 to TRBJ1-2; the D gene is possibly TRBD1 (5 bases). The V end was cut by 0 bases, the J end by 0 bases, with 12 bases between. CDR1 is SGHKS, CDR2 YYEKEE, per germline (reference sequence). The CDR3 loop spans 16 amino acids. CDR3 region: CASSLDVGRANYGYTF. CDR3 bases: TGTGCCAGCAGCTTGGATGTGGGACGAGCTAACTATGGCTACACCTTC.

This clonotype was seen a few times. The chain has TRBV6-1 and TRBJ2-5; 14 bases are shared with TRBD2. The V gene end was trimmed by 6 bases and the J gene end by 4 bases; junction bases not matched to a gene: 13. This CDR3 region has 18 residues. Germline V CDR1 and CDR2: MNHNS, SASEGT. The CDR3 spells CASSRLAGGPGAGETQYF. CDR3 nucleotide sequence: TGTGCCAGCAGCCGACTAGCGGGAGGGCCAGGGGCGGGAGAGACCCAGTACTTC.

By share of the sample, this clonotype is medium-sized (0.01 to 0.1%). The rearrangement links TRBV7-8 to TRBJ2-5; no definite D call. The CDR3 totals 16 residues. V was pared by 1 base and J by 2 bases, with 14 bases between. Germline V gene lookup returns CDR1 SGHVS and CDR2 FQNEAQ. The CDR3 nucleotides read TGTGCCAGCAGCTTAGACTTTTCCAAGGAACAAGAGACCCAGTACTTC. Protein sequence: CASSLDFSKEQETQYF.

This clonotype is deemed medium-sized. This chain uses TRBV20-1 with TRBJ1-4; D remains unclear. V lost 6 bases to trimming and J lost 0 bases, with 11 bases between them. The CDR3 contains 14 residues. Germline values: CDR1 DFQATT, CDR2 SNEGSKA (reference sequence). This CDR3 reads CSAPKGATNEKLFF. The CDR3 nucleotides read TGCAGTGCCCCGAAAGGCGCAACTAATGAAAAACTGTTTTTT.

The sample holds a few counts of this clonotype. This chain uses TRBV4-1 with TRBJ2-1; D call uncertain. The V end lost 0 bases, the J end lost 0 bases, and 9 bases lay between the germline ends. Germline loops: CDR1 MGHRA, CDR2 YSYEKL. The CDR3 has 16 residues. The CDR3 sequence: CASSQEPRSSYNEQFF. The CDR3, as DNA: TGCGCCAGCAGCCAAGAACCGCGGAGCTCCTACAATGAGCAGTTCTTC.

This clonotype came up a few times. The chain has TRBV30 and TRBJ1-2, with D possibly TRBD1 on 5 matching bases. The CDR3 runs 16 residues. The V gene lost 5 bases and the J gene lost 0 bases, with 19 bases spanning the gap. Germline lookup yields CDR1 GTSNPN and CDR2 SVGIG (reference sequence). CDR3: CAWAGPRTAPNYGYTF. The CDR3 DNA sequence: TGTGCCTGGGCGGGGCCCCGGACGGCACCTAACTATGGCTACACCTTC.

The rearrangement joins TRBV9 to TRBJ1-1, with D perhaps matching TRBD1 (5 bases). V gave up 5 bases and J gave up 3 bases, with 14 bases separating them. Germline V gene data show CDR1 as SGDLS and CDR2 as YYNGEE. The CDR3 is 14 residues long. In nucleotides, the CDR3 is TGTGCCAGCAGGGTCGGAGGGACGGACACTGAAGCTTTCTTT. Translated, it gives CASRVGGTDTEAFF.